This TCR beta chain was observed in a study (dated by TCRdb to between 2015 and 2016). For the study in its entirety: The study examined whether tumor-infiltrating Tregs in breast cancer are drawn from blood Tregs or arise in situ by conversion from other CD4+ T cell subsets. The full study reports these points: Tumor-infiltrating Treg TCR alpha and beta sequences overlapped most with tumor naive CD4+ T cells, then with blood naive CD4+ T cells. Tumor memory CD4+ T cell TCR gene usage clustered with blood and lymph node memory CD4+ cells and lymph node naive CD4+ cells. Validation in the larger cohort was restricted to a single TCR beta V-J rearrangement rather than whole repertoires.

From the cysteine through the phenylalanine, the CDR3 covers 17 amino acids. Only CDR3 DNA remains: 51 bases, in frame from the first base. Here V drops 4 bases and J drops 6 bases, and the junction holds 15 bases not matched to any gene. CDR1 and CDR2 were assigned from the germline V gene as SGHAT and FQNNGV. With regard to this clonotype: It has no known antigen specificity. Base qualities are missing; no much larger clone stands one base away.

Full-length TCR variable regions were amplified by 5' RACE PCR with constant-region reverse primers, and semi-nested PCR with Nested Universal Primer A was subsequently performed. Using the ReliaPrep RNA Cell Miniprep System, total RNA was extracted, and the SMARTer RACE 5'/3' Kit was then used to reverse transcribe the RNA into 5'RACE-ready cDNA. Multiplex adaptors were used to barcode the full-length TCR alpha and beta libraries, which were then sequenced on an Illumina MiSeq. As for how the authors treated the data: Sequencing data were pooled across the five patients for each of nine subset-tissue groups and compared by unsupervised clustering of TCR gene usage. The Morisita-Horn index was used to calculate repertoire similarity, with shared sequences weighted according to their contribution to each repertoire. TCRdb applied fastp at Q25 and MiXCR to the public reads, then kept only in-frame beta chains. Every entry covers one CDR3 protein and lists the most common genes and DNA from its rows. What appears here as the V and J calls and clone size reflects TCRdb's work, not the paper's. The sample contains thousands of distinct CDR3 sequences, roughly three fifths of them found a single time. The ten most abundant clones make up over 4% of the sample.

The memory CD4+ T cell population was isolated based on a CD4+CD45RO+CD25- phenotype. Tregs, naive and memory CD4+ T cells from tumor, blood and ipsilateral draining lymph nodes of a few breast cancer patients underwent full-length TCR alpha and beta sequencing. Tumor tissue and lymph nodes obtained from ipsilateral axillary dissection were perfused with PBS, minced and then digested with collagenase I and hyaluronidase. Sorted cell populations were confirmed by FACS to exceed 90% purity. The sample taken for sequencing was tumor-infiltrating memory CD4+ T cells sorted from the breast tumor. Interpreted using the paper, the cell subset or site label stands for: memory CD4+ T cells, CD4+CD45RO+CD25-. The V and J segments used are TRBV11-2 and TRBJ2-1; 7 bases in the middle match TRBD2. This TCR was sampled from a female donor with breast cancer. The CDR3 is CASSWGGGDTKRNEQFF. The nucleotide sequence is TGTGCCAGCAGCTGGGGGGGGGGAGACACAAAACGCAATGAGCAGTTCTTC.